This TCR beta chain is from a study of blood T cell repertoires in COVID-19. The CDR3 consists of 18 residues. V lost 1 base and J lost 3; bases outside the gene matches: 13. Per the germline V gene, CDR1 is SSHAT and CDR2 is FNYEAQ (reference sequence). Sequencing was performed with immunoSEQ multiplex PCR; in TCRdb, only in-frame clones are kept and a portion is missing. The table records 100,000 to 150,000 clones, around nine tenths of them present only once. The chain combines TRBV7-7 with TRBJ2-3; TRBD2 aligns across 7 bases. The receptor's source is a man aged 45-65 years with active or convalescent COVID-19. The sequenced sample was peripheral blood. This CDR3 reads CASSLVDVGGNETDTQYF. In DNA form, the CDR3 reads TGTGCCAGCAGCTTAGTTGATGTGGGGGGGAACGAGACAGATACGCAGTATTTT.